The 20 T cell receptor beta chains below come from one sample, sequenced in a study of blood T cell repertoires in COVID-19. Clones were read by immunoSEQ multiplex PCR, and TCRdb kept only the in-frame ones, dropping some. The sample lists 250,000 to 350,000 clones, 65% to 85% occurring once. Sequencing input: peripheral blood. The receptors derive from a human donor with COVID-19, enrolled during active disease. The donor label of this sample is uncertain.

The genes are TRBV4-3 and TRBJ2-3; 7 bases line up with TRBD2. CDR3 length: 18 residues. In germline, CDR1 is LGHNA, CDR2 YSLEER. V trimming: 0 bases; J trimming: 2 bases; junction bases outside the gene matches: 11. CDR3 loop: CASSQDMPSGYHTDTQYF. CDR3 DNA sequence: TGCGCCAGCAGCCAAGATATGCCTAGCGGATACCACACAGATACGCAGTATTTT.

The V gene is TRBV5-1, the J gene TRBJ2-2; D is uncertain. The CDR3 is made up of 15 amino acids. The V and J ends lost 0 bases and 2 bases respectively, with 8 bases between them. Per the germline V gene, CDR1 is SGHRS and CDR2 is YFSETQ. The CDR3 here is CASSLGTENTGELFF. CDR3 in DNA: TGCGCCAGCAGCTTGGGAACAGAAAACACCGGGGAGCTGTTTTTT.

The chain couples TRBV18 to TRBJ2-2; 9 nucleotides match TRBD1. The CDR3 extends over 16 amino acids. The trim removed 6 bases at V and 5 bases at J, leaving 10 bases unmatched. Germline CDR1 reads KGHSH; CDR2 reads LQKENI. The CDR3 sequence is CASSQGQGATTGELFF. Here the CDR3 DNA reads TGTGCCAGCTCCCAGGGACAGGGAGCTACAACCGGGGAGCTGTTTTTT. Supplemented by reference TRBV18 and TRBJ2-2, the full variable domain reads NAGVMQNPRHLVRRRGQEARLRCSPMKGHSHVYWYRQLPEEGLKFMVYLQKENIIDESGMPKERFSAEFPKEGPSILRIQQVVRGDSAAYFCASSQGQGATTGELFFGEGSRLTVL.

The chain is built from TRBV6-6 and TRBJ2-7; D gene uncertain. Germline CDR1 is MNHNY and CDR2 is SVGAGI (reference sequence). Trimming left V 8 bases short and J 7 bases short, with 12 bases between. This CDR3 is 11 amino acids long. Here the CDR3 DNA reads TGTGCCAGCCGAGATAATCGGGAGCAGTACTTC. This sequence encodes CASRDNREQYF.

The chain recombines TRBV30 with TRBJ1-2; D gene ambiguous. The CDR3 has 13 residues. The V and J ends lost 8 bases and 3 bases respectively, with 16 bases between them. Germline V gene lookup returns CDR1 GTSNPN and CDR2 SVGIG (reference sequence). The CDR3 DNA is TGTGCCCGCTCCCTCGGTGGTGACTATGGCTACACCTTC. This gives the protein CARSLGGDYGYTF. The complete variable domain, with remaining parts taken from reference TRBV30 and TRBJ1-2, reads SQTIHQWPATLVQPVGSPLSLECTVEGTSNPNLYWYRQAAGRGLQLLFYSVGIGQISSEVPQNLSASRPQDRQFILSSKKLLLSDSGFYLCARSLGGDYGYTFGSGTRLTVV.

The chain is built from TRBV6-1 and TRBJ1-3, with D perhaps TRBD1 (5 bases). Germline lookup yields CDR1 MNHNS and CDR2 SASEGT. CDR3 size: 14 residues. Trimming removed 10 bases from V and 1 base from J, with 14 bases in between. As DNA, the CDR3 is TGTGCCATCAAATCGGGGGGATCTGGAAACACCATATATTTT. Its translation is CAIKSGGSGNTIYF.

This chain joins TRBV25-1 and TRBJ1-4, with D perhaps matching TRBD1 (6 bases). Germline-derived CDR1 and CDR2 are MGHDK and SYGVNS. Trimming removed 8 bases at V and 5 bases at J, with 18 bases between. This CDR3 contains 15 residues. Here the CDR3 reads CASGRYREGNEKLFF. The CDR3, as DNA: TGTGCCAGCGGGCGTTACAGGGAAGGGAATGAAAAACTGTTTTTT.

V is TRBV6-5 and J is TRBJ1-2, with a possible D match to TRBD1 (5 bases). V was shortened by 5 bases and J by 0 bases, with 13 bases between the two germline ends. CDR1 and CDR2 (germline): MNHEY, SVGAGI. This CDR3 contains 15 residues. The CDR3 protein is CASSHPGMANYGYTF. In DNA form, the CDR3 reads TGTGCCAGCAGTCACCCAGGGATGGCTAACTATGGCTACACCTTC.

The V call is TRBV7-9, the J call TRBJ2-5; D remains ambiguous. CDR3 length: 16 amino acids. Trimming pared 5 bases from V and 3 bases from J, leaving 19 bases between. Germline V gene lookup returns CDR1 SEHNR and CDR2 FQNEAQ (reference sequence). As DNA, the CDR3 is TGTGCCAGCAGCCCCCTCAACCCGATCGTAGAAGAGACCCAGTACTTC. This encodes CASSPLNPIVEETQYF.

The V call is TRBV11-1, the J call TRBJ2-5; 9 bases are shared with TRBD1. With V trimmed by 5 bases and J by 3 bases, 1 base remained unmatched. The CDR3 extends over 13 amino acids. Germline lookup yields CDR1 SGHAT and CDR2 FQDESV (reference sequence). CDR3 bases: TGTGCCAGCAGCCGGACAGGGGAAGAGACCCAGTACTTC. Amino acids: CASSRTGEETQYF.

The chain couples TRBV6-5 to TRBJ2-7; 7 bases fit TRBD2. Germline V gene sequence: CDR1 MNHEY, CDR2 SVGAGI. Unmatched junction bases numbered 13, after V lost 8 bases and J lost 3 bases. This CDR3 contains 15 residues. The chain's CDR3 is CASGSKGGVNYEQYF. CDR3 DNA sequence: TGTGCCAGCGGATCGAAGGGAGGGGTAAACTACGAGCAGTACTTC.

The V and J genes are TRBV19 and TRBJ1-3, with D perhaps matching TRBD1 (5 bases). Trimming pared 9 bases from V and 2 bases from J, leaving 17 bases between. Germline V CDR1 and CDR2: LNHDA, SQIVND (reference sequence). The CDR3 runs to 15 residues. CDR3: CASADSAGPGNTIYF. In DNA form, the CDR3 reads TGTGCCAGCGCGGATTCGGCAGGGCCTGGAAACACCATATATTTT. Combining the CDR3 with reference TRBV19 and TRBJ1-3 gives the whole variable domain DGGITQSPKYLFRKEGQNVTLSCEQNLNHDAMYWYRQDPGQGLRLIYYSQIVNDFQKGDIAEGYSVSREKKESFPLTVTSAQKNPTAFYLCASADSAGPGNTIYFGEGSWLTVV.

Comments on this clone: Its ends do not fully match the called genes, so a read error is possible. The chain links TRBV7-2 to TRBJ1-2; D unclear. Germline CDR1 and CDR2: SGHTA and FQGNSA. The CDR3 extends over 12 amino acids. CDR3 loop: CASSFYERAHRF. CDR3 nucleotides: TGTGCCAGCAGCTTTTACGAGAGGGCTCATCGCTTC.

The V gene is TRBV30, the J gene TRBJ2-7; TRBD2 aligns across 8 bases. V was clipped by 3 bases and J by 0 bases; unmatched bases: 4. Germline V lookup: CDR1 GTSNPN, CDR2 SVGIG (reference sequence). The CDR3 is 14 residues long. The CDR3 sequence: CAWSGLAASYEQYF. The CDR3 DNA sequence: TGTGCCTGGAGCGGACTAGCTGCCTCCTACGAGCAGTACTTC.

CDR3 region: CASSSGQGPPDTQYF. The CDR3 bases are TGTGCCAGCTCAAGCGGACAGGGTCCGCCAGATACGCAGTATTTT. J is TRBJ2-3 and V is TRBV18; TRBD1 matches 8 bases. This CDR3 is built from 15 residues. Germline CDR1 KGHSH, CDR2 LQKENI. Trimming at V came to 5 bases and at J to 4 bases, leaving 8 bases not matched to a gene.

The genes are TRBV15 and TRBJ1-2, with unresolved D. V was clipped by 1 base and J by 7 bases, with 16 bases between them. Germline-derived CDR1 and CDR2 are LNHNV and YYDKDF (reference sequence). The CDR3 is made up of 15 amino acids. The CDR3 DNA reads TGTGCCACCAGCAGAGTCGCACCTGACACTTTTGGCTACACCTTC. Its translation: CATSRVAPDTFGYTF. Together with reference TRBV15 and TRBJ1-2, the CDR3 gives the full variable domain: DAMVIQNPRYQVTQFGKPVTLSCSQTLNHNVMYWYQQKSSQAPKLLFHYYDKDFNNEADTPDNFQSRRPNTSFCFLDIRSPGLGDTAMYLCATSRVAPDTFGYTFGSGTRLTVV.

This chain joins TRBV19 and TRBJ2-7, with D maybe TRBD2 (6 bases). Germline V lookup: CDR1 LNHDA, CDR2 SQIVND (reference sequence). The V and J ends lost 6 bases and 6 bases respectively, with 18 bases between them. The CDR3 loop spans 14 amino acids. Written as DNA, the CDR3 is TGTGCCAGTAGCGGGACTGGCGGTTGGGCCGAGCAGTACTTC. It translates to CASSGTGGWAEQYF. Using reference TRBV19 and TRBJ2-7 for the parts outside the CDR3, the full variable domain is DGGITQSPKYLFRKEGQNVTLSCEQNLNHDAMYWYRQDPGQGLRLIYYSQIVNDFQKGDIAEGYSVSREKKESFPLTVTSAQKNPTAFYLCASSGTGGWAEQYFGPGTRLTVT.

The rearrangement uses TRBV7-2 and TRBJ1-6; D remains unclear. The germline V gene has CDR1 SGHTA and CDR2 FQGNSA. The V gene lost 2 bases and the J gene lost 10 bases, with 6 bases spanning the gap. This CDR3 has 12 amino acids. In DNA form, the CDR3 reads TGTGCCAGCAGCTTATTGGGCTCACCCCTCCACTTT. The encoded protein is CASSLLGSPLHF.

The V gene is TRBV11-2, the J gene TRBJ1-5, with TRBD1 matching 7 bases. The germline CDR1 and CDR2 sequences are SGHAT and FQNNGV. V shed 5 bases and J 0 bases; nucleotides not matched to a gene: 4. The CDR3 consists of 15 residues. The CDR3 DNA reads TGTGCCAGCAGCCCGGGACAGAATAGCAATCAGCCCCAGCATTTT. Protein sequence: CASSPGQNSNQPQHF.

The chain couples TRBV3-1 (or the pseudogene TRBV3-2) to TRBJ2-7; TRBD1 aligns across 9 bases. The CDR3 extends over 16 amino acids. The germline V gene has CDR1 LGHDT and CDR2 YNNKEL (reference sequence). Trimming took 0 bases from V and 6 from J; bases not matched to a gene: 9. The CDR3, as DNA: TGTGCCAGCAGCCAAGATCACGGGACAGGGTTCTCCGAGCAGTACTTC. This translates into CASSQDHGTGFSEQYF.